The 32 T cell receptor beta chains listed next were all sequenced from one sample in a study of technical replicates of blood from a handful of donors. Sequenced by immunoSEQ multiplex PCR; TCRdb stores in-frame clones only, minus some. Here the sample spans about 64,000 clones, 80% to 90% being singletons. Sequenced sample: PBMCs. The receptors were gathered from a human donor in good health. Some clones in this sample may be carry-over from other donors' samples.

The V and J genes are TRBV5-1 and TRBJ2-7; TRBD2 matches 10 bases. Unmatched junction bases numbered 9, after V lost 4 bases and J lost 5 bases. The CDR3 sequence is 15 residues long. Germline CDR1 is SGHRS and CDR2 is YFSETQ. The CDR3, as DNA: TGCGCCAGCAGCGGAAGCGGGAGGGCCGATAACGAGCAGTACTTC. Translating gives CASSGSGRADNEQYF.

The chain combines TRBV6-1 with TRBJ2-7, with D uncertain. V was shortened by 3 bases and J by 3 bases, with 3 bases between the two germline ends. The germline V gene has CDR1 MNHNS and CDR2 SASEGT. The CDR3 is made up of 11 amino acids. The DNA of the CDR3 is TGTGCCAGCAGTGACAACTACGAGCAGTACTTC. This gives the protein CASSDNYEQYF.

The CDR3 loop reads CASSLEQGAADTQYF. CDR3 nucleotides: TGCGCCAGCAGCTTGGAACAGGGGGCGGCAGATACGCAGTATTTT. The chain joins TRBV5-1 to TRBJ2-3, with 9 nucleotides matching TRBD1. The CDR3 consists of 15 residues. From germline, CDR1 is SGHRS and CDR2 YFSETQ. Germline trimming cut 0 bases from V and 4 bases from J; bases unmatched to any gene: 3.

This clone was seen a few times. This chain uses TRBV6-4 with TRBJ2-7, with TRBD2 identical over 8 bases. This CDR3 has 14 amino acids. After removal of 6 bases from V and 0 bases from J, the junction contained 4 bases not matched to a gene. From germline, CDR1 is MRHNA and CDR2 SNTAGT. In DNA form, the CDR3 reads TGTGCCAGCAGATCGGGACTAGTCTCCTACGAGCAGTACTTC. Its translation is CASRSGLVSYEQYF.

V is TRBV18 and J is TRBJ2-7, with D possibly TRBD1 on 6 matching bases. Per the germline V gene, CDR1 is KGHSH and CDR2 is LQKENI. The CDR3 contains 15 residues. V lost 2 bases and J lost 5, with 16 bases in between. Here the CDR3 DNA reads TGTGCCAGCTCACCAGCAGTGGTAGGGGGACACGAGCAGTACTTC. Translation gives CASSPAVVGGHEQYF.

This clone appeared once. The chain is built from TRBV7-2 and TRBJ2-2; 9 nucleotides line up with TRBD2. The CDR3 loop spans 16 amino acids. Germline CDR1 is SGHTA and CDR2 is FQGNSA. V was pared by 5 bases and J by 7 bases, with 11 bases of the junction left unmatched. The CDR3 coding sequence is TGTGCCAGCAGCCTCCCGCGGGGGGGAGGTATCGGGGAGCTGTTTTTT. Its translation is CASSLPRGGGIGELFF. The full variable domain, with the rest looked up from reference TRBV7-2 and TRBJ2-2, is GAGVSQSPSNKVTEKGKDVELRCDPISGHTALYWYRQSLGQGLEFLIYFQGNSAPDKSGLPSDRFSAERTGGSVSTLTIQRTQQEDSAVYLCASSLPRGGGIGELFFGEGSRLTVL.

This sequence joins TRBV6-1 and TRBJ2-7; 11 nucleotides align to TRBD2. The CDR3 totals 15 residues. V lost 6 bases and J lost 2; bases outside the gene matches: 6. The germline CDR1 and CDR2 sequences are MNHNS and SASEGT. The CDR3 region is CASRLIAGGTYEQYF. In DNA, the CDR3 is TGTGCCAGCAGATTAATAGCGGGAGGGACCTACGAGCAGTACTTC.

This clone showed up just a few times. The CDR3 DNA reads TGTGCCTGGGGCCTAGTGAACACTGAAGCTTTCTTT. Residues: CAWGLVNTEAFF. This chain links TRBV30 with TRBJ1-1; D is unresolved. Germline loops: CDR1 GTSNPN, CDR2 SVGIG (reference sequence). The CDR3 sequence is 12 residues long. V was clipped by 5 bases and J by 0 bases, with 7 bases between them.

This clone has just a few counts. V gene TRBV4-3 combines with J gene TRBJ1-2; no reliable D call. CDR3 length equals 13 residues. The germline gives CDR1 LGHNA, CDR2 YSLEER. Trimming left V 0 bases short and J 6 bases short, with 8 bases between. CDR3 sequence: CASSQDRWDGYTF. CDR3 coding DNA: TGCGCCAGCAGCCAAGACAGGTGGGATGGCTACACCTTC.

The chain is built from TRBV7-2 and TRBJ1-1, with unresolved D. Trimming removed 1 base from V and 2 bases from J, with 8 bases in between. CDR1 and CDR2 (germline): SGHTA, FQGNSA. CDR3 length: 14 residues. CDR3 nucleotides: TGTGCCAGCAGCTTAGGAGCACCCAACACTGAAGCTTTCTTT. It is translated as CASSLGAPNTEAFF.

This clone was counted a few times. This sequence joins TRBV7-8 and TRBJ2-7, with D possibly being TRBD2 (5 bases). CDR3 length equals 15 residues. V lost 3 bases and J 3 bases, leaving 15 bases between the germline ends. Germline values: CDR1 SGHVS, CDR2 FQNEAQ. The CDR3 region has the DNA TGTGCCAGCAGCTTCTCGGATAAGCGGAACTACGAGCAGTACTTC. As protein: CASSFSDKRNYEQYF.

In its sample, this clone was seen once. The chain uses TRBV4-3 and TRBJ2-1; D possibly corresponds to TRBD2 (7 bases). This CDR3 contains 16 residues. The germline V gene has CDR1 LGHNA and CDR2 YSLEER. The V and J ends lost 1 base and 6 bases respectively, with 16 bases between them. CDR3 nucleotides: TGCGCCAGCAGCCAAGGTTGGGGGGGGGCGGGCAATGAGCAGTTCTTC. It yields the protein CASSQGWGGAGNEQFF.

This sequence joins TRBV4-1 and TRBJ2-7; 10 nucleotides align to TRBD1. The CDR3 contains 17 residues. J gave up 0 bases and V 1 base, and 6 bases lay outside the gene matches. The germline gives CDR1 MGHRA, CDR2 YSYEKL. The CDR3 DNA sequence: TGCGCCAGCAGCCAAGGAAGGGACAGGGGATCCTCCTACGAGCAGTACTTC. The encoded protein is CASSQGRDRGSSYEQYF.

V is TRBV29-1 and J is TRBJ1-1; 9 positions match TRBD1. Trimming took 7 bases from V and 7 from J; bases not matched to a gene: 7. CDR3 size: 12 residues. The germline CDR1 and CDR2 sequences are SQVTM and ANQGSEA. CDR3 sequence (DNA): TGCAGCGCTGGACAGGGGATGGTTGAAGCTTTCTTT. Residues: CSAGQGMVEAFF. Full variable domain (outside the CDR3, taken from reference TRBV29-1 and TRBJ1-1): SAVISQKPSRDICQRGTSLTIQCQVDSQVTMMFWYRQQPGQSLTLIATANQGSEATYESGFVIDKFPISRPNLTFSTLTVSNMSPEDSSIYLCSAGQGMVEAFFGQGTRLTVV.

The rearrangement links TRBV14 to TRBJ2-7, with D possibly matching TRBD2 (5 bases). Germline V gives CDR1 SGHDN, CDR2 FVKESK. Between the trimmed V and J ends, which lost 0 bases and 9 bases, there was a span of 18 bases. The CDR3 has 15 residues. The CDR3 is CASSQDLPGLSGQYF. The CDR3 nucleotides read TGTGCCAGCAGCCAAGATCTTCCCGGGTTAAGCGGGCAGTACTTC.

V and J are TRBV27 and TRBJ1-4; 10 nucleotides align to TRBD1. V lost 5 bases, J lost 8 bases, and 14 bases stayed unmatched. The CDR3 runs 17 residues. Germline loops: CDR1 MNHEY, CDR2 SMNVEV (reference sequence). Here the CDR3 DNA reads TGTGCCAGCAGTCCCGGACAGGGGGAGGTCTTTCGCGAAAAACTGTTTTTT. It specifies CASSPGQGEVFREKLFF.

In its sample, this clone was seen once. The chain combines TRBV5-1 with TRBJ2-6; 8 bases map to TRBD1. CDR1 and CDR2 (germline): SGHRS, YFSETQ. V dropped 6 bases and J dropped 2; count of bases not matched to a gene: 7. The CDR3 runs 16 residues. CDR3 region: CASTPPGGTGANVLTF. The CDR3 DNA is TGCGCCAGCACCCCGCCAGGGGGCACTGGGGCCAACGTCCTGACTTTC.

This clone was recorded at least ten times. This chain connects TRBV6-1 to TRBJ2-7; D might be TRBD1 (5 bases). The ends were cut back, 10 bases at V and 3 bases at J, with 19 bases in the middle. The CDR3 spans 14 residues. Germline V lookup: CDR1 MNHNS, CDR2 SASEGT. CDR3 sequence: CATLMGPFDYEQYF. Here the CDR3 DNA reads TGTGCCACACTTATGGGGCCGTTTGACTACGAGCAGTACTTC.

The rearrangement uses TRBV27 and TRBJ2-7, with 9 bases lining up with TRBD1. Trimming took 6 bases from V and 4 from J; bases not matched to a gene: 7. Germline V gene lookup returns CDR1 MNHEY and CDR2 SMNVEV (reference sequence). The CDR3 sequence is 14 residues long. The CDR3 here is CASSPGQGRYEQYF. The CDR3, as DNA: TGTGCCAGCAGCCCGGGACAGGGAAGGTACGAGCAGTACTTC.

The J gene is TRBJ2-7, the V gene TRBV18, with 8 bases fitting TRBD1. This CDR3 is 12 amino acids long. CDR1 is KGHSH, CDR2 LQKENI, per germline. Trimming took 5 bases from V and 5 from J; bases not matched to a gene: 2. As DNA, the CDR3 is TGTGCCAGCTCAGAGACAGGGGACGAGCAGTACTTC. Translating it yields CASSETGDEQYF.

This rearrangement joins TRBV11-2 to TRBJ2-7; the match to TRBD2 covers 11 bases. The V segment lost 8 bases and the J segment 2 bases; nucleotides outside the gene matches: 8. This CDR3 is 15 amino acids long. The V gene's germline CDR1 is SGHAT and CDR2 FQNNGV. The CDR3 coding sequence is TGTGCCAGCCATCCGGGGGGACTAGCGGCCTACGAGCAGTACTTC. Its translation is CASHPGGLAAYEQYF.

The chain links TRBV14 to TRBJ1-2; possibly TRBD1 for D (5 bases). In germline, CDR1 is SGHDN, CDR2 FVKESK. This CDR3 spans 11 amino acids. The V end lost 1 base, the J end lost 8 bases, and 5 bases lay between the germline ends. The CDR3 sequence: CASSQAGGYTF. The CDR3 DNA follows: TGTGCCAGCAGCCAAGCAGGGGGCTACACCTTC.

Details on this clone: Other DNA sequences in this sample translate to the same CDR3. The chain links TRBV6-1 to TRBJ1-5; 7 bases fit TRBD1. Per the germline V gene, CDR1 is MNHNS and CDR2 is SASEGT. The CDR3 is 14 amino acids. V was clipped by 4 bases and J by 4 bases; unmatched bases: 4. As DNA, the CDR3 is TGTGCCAGCAGTGGGGCAGGGGGTAATCAGCCCCAGCATTTT. This codes for CASSGAGGNQPQHF.

The chain carries TRBV4-3 and TRBJ2-2, with D perhaps matching TRBD1 (6 bases). The CDR3 length is 15 residues. Germline CDR1 is LGHNA and CDR2 is YSLEER. V gave up 3 bases and J gave up 3 bases, with 11 bases separating them. DNA for the CDR3: TGCGCCAGCAGCCAGGGACAACGGTACACCGGGGAGCTGTTTTTT. Its protein product is CASSQGQRYTGELFF.

In this sample, this clone turned up once. The chain carries TRBV4-3 and TRBJ2-1; D is undetermined. V lost 3 bases, J lost 10 bases, and 16 bases lay in between. Germline values: CDR1 LGHNA, CDR2 YSLEER. CDR3 length: 14 residues. The CDR3 loop is CASSQGYSFSEQFF. As DNA, the CDR3 is TGCGCCAGCAGCCAGGGTTACTCTTTTAGCGAGCAGTTCTTC.

The rearrangement joins TRBV6-5 to TRBJ2-1; tentatively, D is TRBD1 (5 bases). V was pared by 4 bases and J by 10 bases, with 11 bases between. The CDR3 length is 12 residues. Germline V gene sequence: CDR1 MNHEY, CDR2 SVGAGI. The CDR3 sequence: CASSFTGEEQFF. CDR3 nucleotides: TGTGCCAGCAGTTTTACAGGAGAAGAGCAGTTCTTC.

The V gene is TRBV7-6, the J gene TRBJ2-2; D is uncertain. V was clipped by 2 bases and J by 6 bases, with 7 bases between them. The CDR3 covers 13 residues. From germline, CDR1 is SGHVS and CDR2 FNYEAQ. The CDR3 DNA reads as TGTGCCAGCAGCTTAACCAGGTCCGGGGAGCTGTTTTTT. The encoded protein is CASSLTRSGELFF.

In its sample, this clone was seen a few times. The chain joins TRBV5-1 to TRBJ2-7, with a tentative D call TRBD1 (7 bases). This CDR3 contains 13 residues. The V end was cut by 6 bases, the J end by 2 bases, with 12 bases between. From germline, CDR1 is SGHRS and CDR2 YFSETQ. CDR3 sequence (DNA): TGCGCCAGCAACCAGGGGGGTACCTACGAGCAGTACTTC. This encodes CASNQGGTYEQYF.

The chain is built from TRBV10-3 and TRBJ1-1; D possibly corresponds to TRBD1 (5 bases). Deletions cut 7 bases from V and 4 bases from J, with 16 bases between. Germline CDR1 reads ENHRY; CDR2 reads SYGVKD. The CDR3 consists of 14 residues. Here the CDR3 reads CAITREDTSTEAFF. As DNA, the CDR3 is TGTGCCATCACGAGGGAGGACACGAGCACTGAAGCTTTCTTT.

The chain recombines TRBV7-2 with TRBJ1-5; 10 bases fit TRBD1. The V gene's germline CDR1 is SGHTA and CDR2 FQGNSA. The CDR3 length is 16 residues. Trimming removed 5 bases from V and 2 bases from J; junction bases left unmatched: 6. In DNA, the CDR3 is TGTGCCAGCAGCCCGGCGACAGGGGGCGGCAATCAGCCCCAGCATTTT. It encodes CASSPATGGGNQPQHF.

The chain joins TRBV30 to TRBJ2-1; the match to TRBD2 covers 16 bases. J lost 2 bases, V lost 4 bases, and 8 bases had no gene match. Germline CDR1 and CDR2: GTSNPN and SVGIG (reference sequence). The CDR3 contains 18 residues. The CDR3 nucleotides read TGTGCCTGGACCCCTCCCGGGACTAGCGGGAGGGCCTACAATGAGCAGTTCTTC. It is translated as CAWTPPGTSGRAYNEQFF.

The V and J genes are TRBV7-9 and TRBJ2-4, with D maybe TRBD1 (6 bases). This CDR3 contains 14 residues. Germline loops: CDR1 SEHNR, CDR2 FQNEAQ (reference sequence). V was cut by 5 bases and J by 6 bases, with 14 bases left in between. CDR3 sequence: CASSPGQIGNIQYF. Written as DNA, the CDR3 is TGTGCCAGCAGCCCCGGACAGATCGGAAACATTCAGTACTTC.